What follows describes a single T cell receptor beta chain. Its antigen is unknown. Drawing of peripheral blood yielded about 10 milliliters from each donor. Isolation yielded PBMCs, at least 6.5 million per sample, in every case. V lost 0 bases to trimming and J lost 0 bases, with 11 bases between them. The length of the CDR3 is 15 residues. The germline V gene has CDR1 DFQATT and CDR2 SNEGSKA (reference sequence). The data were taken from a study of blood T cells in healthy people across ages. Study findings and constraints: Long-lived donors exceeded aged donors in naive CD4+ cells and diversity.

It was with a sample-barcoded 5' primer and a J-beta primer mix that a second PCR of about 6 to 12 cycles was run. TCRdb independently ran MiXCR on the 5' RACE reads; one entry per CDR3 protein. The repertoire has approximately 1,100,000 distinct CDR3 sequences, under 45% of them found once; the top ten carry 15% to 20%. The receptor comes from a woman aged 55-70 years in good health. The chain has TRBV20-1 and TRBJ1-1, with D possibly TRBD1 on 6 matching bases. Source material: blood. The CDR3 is CSARDRDTLNTEAFF. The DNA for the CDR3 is TGCAGTGCTAGAGATCGGGACACGCTGAACACTGAAGCTTTCTTT.